Listed here are 11 T cell receptor beta chains from one sample, sequenced in a study of beta chain features in type 1 diabetes. Expressed TCRB transcripts were sequenced because the isolated RNA had all been reverse transcribed beforehand. TCRdb's copy holds only in-frame clones and misses some; the assay was immunoSEQ multiplex PCR. This table has around 120,000 clones, approximately 15% appearing once. Antigens for these TCRs are unknown. General observations from the study: For Type 1 diabetes patients, all four CD4+ subsets carried TCRB CDR3s that were moderately but significantly shorter.

The sequenced sample was central memory CD4+ T cells from blood. Every receptor here comes from a young man with type 1 diabetes.

The chain is built from TRBV5-8 and TRBJ1-5; no definite D call. Germline CDR1 is SGHTS and CDR2 is YDEGEE. The CDR3 has 16 amino acids. V lost 2 bases, J lost 4 bases, and 16 bases lay in between. CDR3 amino acids: CASSFNSPISNQPQHF. The CDR3 DNA reads as TGTGCCAGCAGCTTCAACAGCCCGATCTCTAATCAGCCCCAGCATTTT.

Many counts were recorded for this clone. This sequence joins TRBV30 and TRBJ2-2, with 11 bases lining up with TRBD1. Germline assignment: CDR1 GTSNPN and CDR2 SVGIG (reference sequence). The CDR3 contains 14 residues. Losses at the gene ends were 4 bases for V and 4 bases for J; bases not matched to a gene: 2. CDR3 nucleotide sequence: TGTGCCTGGAAGGGGACAGGGGGCACCGGGGAGCTGTTTTTT. Translation gives CAWKGTGGTGELFF.

In this sample, this clone turned up a few times. This chain connects TRBV6-4 to TRBJ1-2; D might be TRBD1 (5 bases). The V gene lost 6 bases and the J gene lost 4 bases, with 18 bases spanning the gap. The CDR3 is 15 residues long. Germline V lookup: CDR1 MRHNA, CDR2 SNTAGT. The CDR3 protein is CASSLEGGEGYGYTF. In DNA, the CDR3 is TGTGCCAGCAGCCTTGAGGGAGGGGAAGGCTATGGCTACACCTTC.

This clone was detected only a few times. This chain links TRBV29-1 with TRBJ2-5; 9 nucleotides align to TRBD1. Trimming took 4 bases from V and 4 from J; bases not matched to a gene: 7. CDR1 is SQVTM and CDR2 is ANQGSEA in the germline V gene. The CDR3 covers 14 residues. The CDR3 DNA follows: TGCAGCGTTGGAGGGACAGGGAGTAGAGAGACCCAGTACTTC. Translated, it gives CSVGGTGSRETQYF.

J is TRBJ2-5 and V is TRBV30, with D possibly matching TRBD1 (6 bases). Germline CDR1 GTSNPN, CDR2 SVGIG (reference sequence). V dropped 5 bases and J dropped 8 bases, with 21 bases sitting between them. This CDR3 is built from 14 residues. CDR3 DNA: TGTGCCTGGGAGTCCCTCTGGGGGCGAGGTACCCAGTACTTC. Its protein is CAWESLWGRGTQYF.

This clone was seen a single time. The chain joins TRBV6-5 to TRBJ2-3; D unclear. Trimming removed 8 bases from V and 2 bases from J, with 17 bases in between. The CDR3 totals 15 residues. Germline CDR1 is MNHEY and CDR2 is SVGAGI. Here the CDR3 reads CASSPRDFSTDTQYF. The CDR3 DNA reads as TGTGCCAGCTCCCCTAGGGATTTCTCCACAGATACGCAGTATTTT.

The chain carries TRBV19 and TRBJ2-3; D gene ambiguous. From germline, CDR1 is LNHDA and CDR2 SQIVND (reference sequence). This CDR3 has 14 amino acids. V shed 3 bases and J shed 0 bases, with 7 bases lying between them. This CDR3 is CASSIFGSTDTQYF. The CDR3 DNA follows: TGTGCCAGTAGTATCTTCGGGAGCACAGATACGCAGTATTTT.

The rearrangement joins TRBV15 to TRBJ1-4; no reliable D call. There are 14 residues in the CDR3. The V end lost 0 bases, the J end lost 10 bases, and 12 bases lay between the germline ends. Germline values: CDR1 LNHNV, CDR2 YYDKDF (reference sequence). DNA for the CDR3: TGTGCCACCAGCAGAGAGATACCAGATGGAAAACTGTTTTTT. The encoded protein is CATSREIPDGKLFF. The full variable domain, with the rest looked up from reference TRBV15 and TRBJ1-4, is DAMVIQNPRYQVTQFGKPVTLSCSQTLNHNVMYWYQQKSSQAPKLLFHYYDKDFNNEADTPDNFQSRRPNTSFCFLDIRSPGLGDTAMYLCATSREIPDGKLFFGSGTQLSVL.

This clone was picked up many times. The gene calls are TRBV30 and TRBJ2-1; D perhaps matches TRBD2 (5 bases). The CDR3 runs to 14 residues. Trimming stripped 6 bases from V and 0 bases from J, with 12 bases between. CDR1 GTSNPN and CDR2 SVGIG come from the germline V gene (reference sequence). The CDR3 protein is CACQPGSSYNEQFF. CDR3 nucleotides: TGTGCCTGCCAACCGGGGAGCTCCTACAATGAGCAGTTCTTC.

This clone occurred a few times. V is TRBV6-5 and J is TRBJ2-3; TRBD1 matches at 9 bases. Germline lookup yields CDR1 MNHEY and CDR2 SVGAGI. The J segment lost 6 bases and the V segment lost 6 bases, leaving 4 bases of the junction unmatched. CDR3 length equals 13 residues. This CDR3 is CASRLQGADTQYF. The CDR3 nucleotides are TGTGCCAGCAGACTACAGGGGGCGGATACGCAGTATTTT.

The rearrangement uses TRBV30 and TRBJ2-5, with 7 bases fitting TRBD2. After removal of 7 bases from V and 0 bases from J, the junction contained 2 bases not matched to a gene. The CDR3 is 12 amino acids. Germline lookup yields CDR1 GTSNPN and CDR2 SVGIG (reference sequence). CDR3 DNA sequence: TGTGCCTTCGGGGGGTACCAAGAGACCCAGTACTTC. Translating gives CAFGGYQETQYF.